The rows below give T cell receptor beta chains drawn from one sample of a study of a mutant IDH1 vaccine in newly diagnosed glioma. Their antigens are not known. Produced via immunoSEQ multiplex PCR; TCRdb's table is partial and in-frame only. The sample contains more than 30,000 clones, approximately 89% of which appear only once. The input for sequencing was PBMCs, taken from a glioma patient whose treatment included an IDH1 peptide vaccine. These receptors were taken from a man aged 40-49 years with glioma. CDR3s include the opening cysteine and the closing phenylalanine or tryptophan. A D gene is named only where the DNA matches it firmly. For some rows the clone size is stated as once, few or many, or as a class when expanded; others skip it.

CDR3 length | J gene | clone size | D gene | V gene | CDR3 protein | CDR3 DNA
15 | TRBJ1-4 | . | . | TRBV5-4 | CASSLSGRQTEKLFF | TGTGCCAGCAGCTTGTCCGGCCGGCAGACTGAAAAACTGTTTTTT
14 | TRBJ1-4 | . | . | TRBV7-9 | CASSPGTENEKLFF | TGTGCCAGCAGCCCGGGGACGGAGAATGAAAAACTGTTTTTT
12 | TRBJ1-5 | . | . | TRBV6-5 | CASSSLNQPQHF | TGTGCCAGCAGTTCCTTGAATCAGCCCCAGCATTTT
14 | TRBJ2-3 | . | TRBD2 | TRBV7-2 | CASRRTSGSGTQYF | TGTGCCAGCAGACGGACTAGCGGGTCTGGTACGCAGTATTTT
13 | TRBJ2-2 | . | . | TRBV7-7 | CASSLESPGELFF | TGTGCTAGCAGCTTAGAATCCCCCGGGGAGCTGTTTTTT
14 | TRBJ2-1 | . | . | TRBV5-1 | CASSHTTSYNEQFF | TGCGCCAGCAGCCACACGACTAGCTACAATGAGCAGTTCTTC
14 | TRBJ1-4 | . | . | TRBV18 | CASSPGQNNEKLFF | TGTGCCAGCTCACCAGGGCAGAATAATGAAAAACTGTTTTTT
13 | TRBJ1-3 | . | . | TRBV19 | CASQVGTGNTIYF | TGTGCCAGTCAGGTGGGCACTGGAAACACCATATATTTT
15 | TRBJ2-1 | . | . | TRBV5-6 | CASSFGGISYNEQFF | TGTGCCAGCAGCTTTGGCGGTATCTCCTACAATGAGCAGTTCTTC
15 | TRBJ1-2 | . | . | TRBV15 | CATSRDRAGYGGYTF | TGTGCCACCAGCAGAGATCGGGCAGGTTACGGCGGCTACACCTTC
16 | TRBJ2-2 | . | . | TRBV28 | CASSLRARGTTGELFF | TGTGCCAGCAGTTTGCGGGCCAGGGGAACCACCGGGGAGCTGTTTTTT
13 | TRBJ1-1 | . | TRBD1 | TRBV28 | CASKSRGHTEAFF | TGTGCCAGCAAGTCCAGGGGGCACACTGAAGCTTTCTTT
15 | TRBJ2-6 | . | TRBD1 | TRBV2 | CASKPGGTRTNVLTF | TGTGCCAGCAAGCCAGGGGGTACTAGGACCAACGTCCTGACTTTC
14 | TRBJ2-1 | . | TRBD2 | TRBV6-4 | CASSMTAGGSEQFF | TGTGCCAGCAGTATGACAGCGGGGGGGTCTGAGCAGTTCTTC
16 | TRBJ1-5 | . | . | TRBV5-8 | CASSLLVGKSNQPQHF | TGTGCCAGCAGCTTGCTCGTAGGGAAGAGCAATCAGCCCCAGCATTTT
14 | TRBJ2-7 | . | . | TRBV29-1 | CSVEIRGHLYEQYF | TGCAGCGTTGAAATCCGGGGGCACCTCTACGAGCAGTACTTC
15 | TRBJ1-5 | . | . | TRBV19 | CASSKPGVSNQPQHF | TGTGCCAGTAGTAAGCCAGGGGTCAGCAATCAGCCCCAGCATTTT
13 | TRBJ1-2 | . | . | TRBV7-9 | CASSLRGPYGYTF | TGTGCCAGCAGCTTACGCGGGCCGTATGGCTACACCTTC
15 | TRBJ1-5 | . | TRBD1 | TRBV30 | CAWSADRGGNQPQHF | TGTGCCTGGAGCGCTGACAGGGGCGGCAATCAGCCCCAGCATTTT
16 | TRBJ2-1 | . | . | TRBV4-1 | CASSQAGTATYNEQFF | TGCGCCAGCAGCCAAGCAGGAACAGCGACCTACAATGAGCAGTTCTTC
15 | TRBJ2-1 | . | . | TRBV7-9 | CASSSSQRAYNEQFF | TGTGCCAGCAGCTCTTCGCAGCGGGCCTACAATGAGCAGTTCTTC
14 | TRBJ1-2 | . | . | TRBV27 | CASSDGLGHYGYTF | TGTGCCAGCAGCGATGGACTCGGACACTATGGCTACACCTTC
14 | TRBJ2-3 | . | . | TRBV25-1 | CASSDSQAGDTQYF | TGTGCCAGCAGTGATTCCCAAGCGGGAGATACGCAGTATTTT
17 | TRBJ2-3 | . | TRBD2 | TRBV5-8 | CASSLPTSALSTDTQYF | TGTGCCAGCAGTTTACCCACTAGCGCACTAAGCACAGATACGCAGTATTTT
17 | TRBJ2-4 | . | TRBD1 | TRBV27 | CASSPQHGTGSKNIQYF | TGTGCCAGCAGTCCCCAGCACGGGACAGGGTCAAAAAACATTCAGTACTTC
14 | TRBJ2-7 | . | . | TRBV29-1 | CSAARTGGSYEQYF | TGCAGCGCCGCGAGAACAGGCGGCTCCTACGAGCAGTACTTC
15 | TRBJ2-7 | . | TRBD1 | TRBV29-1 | CSVLTPGQGAYEQYF | TGCAGCGTTTTAACACCGGGACAGGGGGCCTACGAGCAGTACTTC
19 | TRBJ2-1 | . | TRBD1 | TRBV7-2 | CASSLMLARTGWLENEQFF | TGTGCCAGCAGCTTGATGTTAGCGAGGACAGGGTGGTTAGAAAATGAGCAGTTCTTC
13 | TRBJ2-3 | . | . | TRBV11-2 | CASSAGAPDTQYF | TGTGCCAGCAGCGCGGGGGCCCCTGATACGCAGTATTTT
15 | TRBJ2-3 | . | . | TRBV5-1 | CASSLLDMSRDTQYF | TGCGCCAGCAGCTTATTAGACATGAGTCGAGATACGCAGTATTTT
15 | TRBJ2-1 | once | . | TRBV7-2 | CASRYRRGTDNEQFF | TGTGCCAGCAGATATCGCAGGGGTACGGACAATGAGCAGTTCTTC
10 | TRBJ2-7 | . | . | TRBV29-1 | CSVADIQQYF | TGCAGCGTTGCAGATATCCAGCAGTACTTC
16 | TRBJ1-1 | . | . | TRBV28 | CASGSPKFRGDTEAFF | TGTGCCAGCGGATCGCCGAAATTCAGGGGTGACACTGAAGCTTTCTTT
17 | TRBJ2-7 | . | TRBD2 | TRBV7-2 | CASSPPPLAGDFYEQYF | TGTGCCAGCAGCCCCCCCCCGCTAGCGGGAGATTTCTACGAGCAGTACTTC
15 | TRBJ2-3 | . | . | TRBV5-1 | CASSSTATYTDTQYF | TGCGCCAGCAGCTCTACAGCTACCTACACAGATACGCAGTATTTT
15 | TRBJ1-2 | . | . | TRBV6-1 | CASSLPRGGGSGYTF | TGTGCCAGCAGCCTTCCCCGGGGCGGGGGGAGCGGCTACACCTTC
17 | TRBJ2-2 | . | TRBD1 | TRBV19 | CASSVSRDRGSAGELFF | TGTGCCAGTAGTGTCTCCCGGGACAGGGGAAGCGCCGGGGAGCTGTTTTTT
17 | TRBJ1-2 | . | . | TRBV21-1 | CASSKVTLEGKIGGYTF | TGTGCCAGCAGCAAAGTCACTTTAGAAGGGAAGATAGGCGGCTACACCTTC
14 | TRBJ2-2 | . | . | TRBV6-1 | CASSEGAVTGELFF | TGTGCCAGCAGTGAAGGGGCAGTCACCGGGGAGCTGTTTTTT
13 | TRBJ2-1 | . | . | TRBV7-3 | CASSLTGTNEQFF | TGTGCCAGCAGCTTAACAGGGACCAATGAGCAGTTCTTC
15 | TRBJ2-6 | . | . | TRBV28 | CASHSGFAGANVLTF | TGTGCCAGCCATTCGGGGTTCGCTGGGGCCAACGTCCTGACTTTC
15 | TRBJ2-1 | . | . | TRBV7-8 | CASSRPPEGWNEQFF | TGTGCCAGCAGCCGGCCTCCCGAGGGATGGAATGAGCAGTTCTTC
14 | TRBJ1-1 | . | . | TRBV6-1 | CASSMNRMTDEAFF | TGTGCCAGCAGTATGAATCGGATGACAGATGAAGCTTTCTTT
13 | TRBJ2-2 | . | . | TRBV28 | CATWDSVTGELFF | TGTGCCACCTGGGACTCCGTGACCGGGGAGCTGTTTTTT
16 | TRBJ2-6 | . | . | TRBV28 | CASSTDGLSGANVLTF | TGTGCCAGCAGTACCGACGGACTCTCTGGGGCCAACGTCCTGACTTTC